The next 19 T cell receptor beta chains were all read from a single sample in a study of T-cell reconstitution after alpha-beta-depleted transplantation in children. Unique molecular identifiers were built into the TCRbeta library. Each CDR3 protein gets one entry after TCRdb re-called the PCR reads with MiXCR. Here the sample spans 450,000 to 550,000 distinct CDR3 sequences, over 9.5% being singletons. This material consisted of PBMCs, mostly from graft donor cells, taken 180 days after TCRalphabeta/CD19-depleted stem cell transplant. The receptors come from a female patient aged 2 to 10 who had a stem cell transplant for aplastic anemia, so the T cells may come from the graft donor.

This clonotype has a handful of counts. The V call is TRBV2, the J call TRBJ2-7; D perhaps matches TRBD2 (5 bases). The CDR3 spans 14 residues. V was trimmed by 0 bases and J by 7 bases, leaving 13 bases between them. Germline V gives CDR1 SNHLY, CDR2 FYNNEI. Here the CDR3 reads CASSEAGAWGEQYF. DNA of the CDR3: TGTGCCAGCAGTGAAGCGGGAGCCTGGGGTGAGCAGTACTTC.

The V and J genes are TRBV5-1 and TRBJ2-7; 8 bases line up with TRBD1. The germline gives CDR1 SGHRS, CDR2 YFSETQ. The junction had 14 bases not matched to a gene; V was cut back by 4 bases and J by 2 bases. CDR3 length: 17 residues. CDR3: CASSPGQGWSSTYEQYF. CDR3 coding DNA: TGCGCCAGCAGCCCCGGACAGGGCTGGTCCTCAACCTACGAGCAGTACTTC.

This clonotype was observed at least ten times. This chain connects TRBV7-6 to TRBJ2-5; D remains ambiguous. Trimming shortened V by 5 bases and J by 0 bases, and 16 bases separated the two germline ends. This CDR3 spans 16 amino acids. Germline CDR1 SGHVS, CDR2 FNYEAQ. CDR3 region: CASSIIVAKNQETQYF. CDR3 coding DNA: TGTGCCAGCAGCATTATAGTAGCCAAAAACCAAGAGACCCAGTACTTC.

The rearrangement uses TRBV20-1 and TRBJ2-7; D possibly corresponds to TRBD1 (6 bases). V dropped 0 bases and J dropped 4 bases, with 13 bases sitting between them. The CDR3 spans 14 residues. Germline V gives CDR1 DFQATT, CDR2 SNEGSKA (reference sequence). The CDR3 region is CSARENRVGYEQYF. The CDR3 coding sequence is TGCAGTGCTAGAGAAAACAGGGTCGGATACGAGCAGTACTTC.

This clonotype was detected ten times or more. V gene TRBV4-3 combines with J gene TRBJ2-4, with a weak D call TRBD1 (6 bases). The CDR3 is 15 residues long. V was shortened by 3 bases and J by 3 bases, with 12 bases between the two germline ends. Germline V lookup: CDR1 LGHNA, CDR2 YSLEER. The CDR3 nucleotides read TGCGCCAGCAGCCAGATACAGGGTTACAAAAACATTCAGTACTTC. Amino acid sequence: CASSQIQGYKNIQYF.

The J gene is TRBJ1-6, the V gene TRBV4-3; possible D gene TRBD1, 6 bases. The CDR3 covers 15 residues. V lost 4 bases to trimming and J lost 5 bases, with 12 bases between them. CDR1 and CDR2 from the germline V gene are LGHNA and YSLEER. CDR3 loop: CASSLGDINNSPLHF. The CDR3 DNA reads as TGCGCCAGCAGCCTAGGGGACATCAATAATTCACCCCTCCACTTT.

This clonotype was seen just once. CDR3 bases: TGTGCCAGCAGCTTACTAGCAACTGAGCAGTTCTTC. Translated: CASSLLATEQFF. The gene calls are TRBV7-9 and TRBJ2-1; TRBD2 is a possible D gene (5 bases). Trimming took 2 bases from V and 9 from J, leaving 8 bases between them. Germline lookup yields CDR1 SEHNR and CDR2 FQNEAQ (reference sequence). The CDR3 has 12 amino acids.

V gene TRBV7-8 combines with J gene TRBJ2-5, with D hard to call. Germline-derived CDR1 and CDR2 are SGHVS and FQNEAQ. With 5 bases removed from V and 1 base from J, the gap between germline ends came to 11 bases. CDR3 size: 14 residues. CDR3 protein: CASSEYTTQETQYF. The CDR3 DNA reads as TGTGCCAGCAGCGAATATACTACCCAAGAGACCCAGTACTTC.

This clonotype was counted a few times. The V gene is TRBV7-2, the J gene TRBJ2-7; D is possibly TRBD2 (5 bases). V was clipped by 5 bases and J by 2 bases, with 13 bases between them. Per the germline V gene, CDR1 is SGHTA and CDR2 is FQGNSA. The CDR3 consists of 14 residues. The CDR3: CASSPEGSAYEQYF. Here the CDR3 DNA reads TGTGCCAGCAGCCCAGAGGGCTCCGCCTACGAGCAGTACTTC.

There are a few counts of this clonotype. The rearrangement joins TRBV29-1 to TRBJ2-3; 10 bases are shared with TRBD1. The CDR3 length is 14 residues. V shed 0 bases and J 6 bases; nucleotides not matched to a gene: 3. Germline assignment: CDR1 SQVTM and CDR2 ANQGSEA. The CDR3 region is CSVEDWGQGDTQYF. CDR3 sequence (DNA): TGCAGCGTTGAAGATTGGGGACAGGGGGATACGCAGTATTTT.

This chain joins TRBV5-1 and TRBJ1-1, with D uncertain. This CDR3 has 15 amino acids. Between the trimmed V and J ends, which lost 4 bases and 0 bases, there was a span of 13 bases. Germline V gives CDR1 SGHRS, CDR2 YFSETQ. As DNA, the CDR3 is TGCGCCAGCAGCCCCACAGACACGATGAACACTGAAGCTTTCTTT. Its translation is CASSPTDTMNTEAFF.

This clonotype was seen at least ten times. The chain carries TRBV10-3 and TRBJ2-5; no clear D gene. Trimming shortened V by 0 bases and J by 4 bases, and 9 bases separated the two germline ends. Germline V lookup: CDR1 ENHRY, CDR2 SYGVKD. This CDR3 has 14 residues. The CDR3 loop reads CAISESQDRETQYF. The CDR3, as DNA: TGTGCCATCAGTGAGTCCCAGGACCGAGAGACCCAGTACTTC.

The V call is TRBV5-1, the J call TRBJ1-1, with D maybe TRBD1 (5 bases). V was trimmed by 5 bases and J by 5 bases, leaving 22 bases between them. The CDR3 loop spans 16 amino acids. Germline V CDR1 and CDR2: SGHRS, YFSETQ. CDR3 DNA sequence: TGCGCCAGCAGACCAACCGACTGGGGCATTCGGACTGAAGCTTTCTTT. Its protein product is CASRPTDWGIRTEAFF.

The chain recombines TRBV29-1 with TRBJ2-3, with D tentatively TRBD2 (6 bases). V was cut by 6 bases and J by 2 bases, with 15 bases left in between. Per the germline V gene, CDR1 is SQVTM and CDR2 is ANQGSEA. The CDR3 sequence is 14 residues long. The CDR3 loop is CSVGTRGFTDTQYF. CDR3 DNA sequence: TGCAGCGTCGGGACTCGCGGTTTCACAGATACGCAGTATTTT.

This clonotype was seen only a few times. The V gene is TRBV7-8, the J gene TRBJ2-7; D perhaps matches TRBD2 (6 bases). The V gene lost 0 bases and the J gene lost 3 bases, with 9 bases spanning the gap. The CDR3 covers 14 residues. The germline CDR1 and CDR2 sequences are SGHVS and FQNEAQ. The chain's CDR3 is CASSLAGTFYEQYF. CDR3 DNA sequence: TGTGCCAGCAGCTTAGCCGGGACTTTCTACGAGCAGTACTTC.

This rearrangement joins TRBV6-5 to TRBJ1-1, with D possibly matching TRBD1 (5 bases). The CDR3 is made up of 15 amino acids. V was cut by 5 bases and J by 4 bases, with 17 bases left in between. Germline loops: CDR1 MNHEY, CDR2 SVGAGI. CDR3 sequence: CASSTGRRGVTEAFF. CDR3 bases: TGTGCCAGCAGTACCGGACGCCGGGGGGTCACTGAAGCTTTCTTT.

This clonotype was seen more than once but under ten times. This chain uses TRBV7-9 with TRBJ2-5; TRBD1 matches at 11 bases. The CDR3 is 15 residues long. The V and J ends lost 6 bases and 5 bases, in that order; junction bases with no gene match: 8. Germline-derived CDR1 and CDR2 are SEHNR and FQNEAQ (reference sequence). CDR3 region: CASSFGQGAGETQYF. CDR3 DNA: TGTGCCAGCAGTTTCGGACAGGGGGCAGGGGAGACCCAGTACTTC. The full variable domain, with the rest looked up from reference TRBV7-9 and TRBJ2-5, is DTGVSQNPRHKITKRGQNVTFRCDPISEHNRLYWYRQTLGQGPEFLTYFQNEAQLEKSRLLSDRFSAERPKGSFSTLEIQRTEQGDSAMYLCASSFGQGAGETQYFGPGTRLLVL.

The CDR3 region has the DNA TGCGCCAGCAGCTTGGTGAGGGCGGGACCGGCCAAAAACATTCAGTACTTC. Its protein is CASSLVRAGPAKNIQYF. The rearrangement joins TRBV5-1 to TRBJ2-4, with a weak D call TRBD2 (6 bases). The V end lost 0 bases, the J end lost 1 base, and 14 bases lay between the germline ends. Germline CDR1 reads SGHRS; CDR2 reads YFSETQ. The CDR3 is made up of 17 amino acids.

This chain connects TRBV30 to TRBJ1-3; D ambiguous. The CDR3 runs 14 residues. Germline-derived CDR1 and CDR2 are GTSNPN and SVGIG (reference sequence). Trimming shortened V by 1 base and J by 0 bases, and 7 bases separated the two germline ends. The CDR3 here is CAWSEGFSGNTIYF. The DNA of the CDR3 is TGTGCCTGGAGTGAAGGGTTCTCTGGAAACACCATATATTTT.